The entry below describes one T cell receptor (beta chain). Its cognate antigen has yet to be identified. Base qualities are missing; no much larger clone stands one base away. The data stem from a study of regulatory T cells in long-lasting Graves disease (dated by TCRdb to the early 2020s). At the level of the whole study: Newly diagnosed Graves' disease patients had taken antithyroid drugs for less than 3 months. Patients with persistent Graves' disease were compared with patients with newly diagnosed Graves' disease using TCR sequencing and RNA sequencing of peripheral blood. The study took place in China and was registered as a clinical trial. A total of 33 samples were covered by TCR sequencing, comprising around 13 persistent and 20 or so newly diagnosed Graves' disease patients.

The full study reports these points: Patients with persistent disease shared more public clonotypes (around 2,700) than newly diagnosed patients did (roughly 970). Preferential use of TRBV28, TRBJ1-2 and TRBJ2-5 was observed in persistent disease, whereas TRBV20-1 and TRBJ2-1 were favored in newly diagnosed disease. Sequencing and analysis were restricted to the TCR beta chain. Peripheral blood alone was examined, since thyroid tissue, which constituted the primary lesion, could not be accessed. Compared with newly diagnosed patients, patients with persistent Graves' disease had lower TCR Shannon entropy and fewer highly expanded clones, which suggests clonal expansion. As a limitation, the authors acknowledged that the small sample size may reduce accuracy.

Taken with the paper, the label for time point translates to: newly diagnosed GD, antithyroid drugs for less than 3 months. For both TCR sequencing and RNA sequencing, RNA was extracted from PBMCs in TRIzol. The diagnosis of Graves' disease followed American Thyroid Association guidelines. Patients were recruited from an endocrinology department in Xi'an, China. Each patient gave approximately 10 milliliters of peripheral blood, collected in an EDTA anticoagulant tube. Ficoll Paque Plus density gradient separation was used to isolate PBMCs, and no further T cell sorting was performed. An Agilent 2100 Bioanalyzer and agarose gel were used to check RNA quality, and a NanoDrop 2000 was used to measure RNA concentration. From the cysteine through the phenylalanine, the CDR3 covers 16 amino acids. Kept here is only the CDR3 DNA, which spans 48 bases and is read in frame from base 1. The germline V gene sets CDR1 to SGHTA and CDR2 to FQGNSA. The germline V and J ends show losses of 5 bases and 0 bases respectively, and no gene match explains 6 bases of the junction.

The library relied on multiplex PCR. Sequencer: Illumina HiSeq 4000. iRepertoire HTBI primers and Arm-PCR amplification of CDR3 regions were used to construct TCR beta libraries. PCR products were gel purified before sequencing. The study's own analysis went as follows. A total of 62 TRBV and some 15 TRBJ segments were identified across samples and were used for gene usage analysis of CDR3 amino acid clonotypes. COPE and FqMerger were used to merge the filtered high-quality paired reads into contigs. BLAST was used to align contigs to IMGT TRBV, TRBD and TRBJ reference genes, and CDR3 was defined according to IMGT. Any clonotype with a frequency above 0.1% was counted as a highly expanded clone. Shannon entropy was used to measure repertoire diversity, and the Gini coefficient was used to measure V-J evenness. A clonotype was considered public if more than one individual shared it. TCRdb took the public reads, trimmed them with fastp at Q25, ran MiXCR for clone calling and kept in-frame beta chains. Entries are consolidated by CDR3 protein sequence, retaining the most common genes and DNA. These V and J calls originate from TCRdb's pipeline instead of the authors' own analysis. The sample table records a few hundred thousand distinct CDR3 sequences; approximately 15% of these occur just once. The ten most abundant clones make up 30% of the sample.

A further study also used this sample, focusing on T cells in Graves' hyperthyroidism and ophthalmopathy. The second study also describes: Stable Graves' hyperthyroidism was defined as the absence of progression to ophthalmopathy over 18 months of follow-up. The hyperthyroidism patients were between 18 and 65 years old and newly diagnosed, with a disease duration of less than 2 months. Patients with uncontrolled infections, other autoimmune diseases, pregnancy or lactation were excluded. Diagnoses were based on clinical symptoms, serum thyroxine and TRAb, thyroid ultrasound and orbital computed tomography. For the first round of RT-PCR on the TCR CDR3, the HTBI primer set was used together with the Qiagen OneStep RT-PCR kit. Blood samples also contained most of the expanded thyroid clonotypes (frequency above 0.001), which suggests that blood repertoires may reflect thyroid immune responses. A 13 V-J signature model separated ophthalmopathy from stable hyperthyroidism, with over 85% sensitivity and about 81% specificity in cross-validation and 80%/75% in testing. In validation, the model predicted progression to ophthalmopathy with just under 71% sensitivity and around 72% specificity, a median of approximately 6.7 months before onset. A discovery cohort of about a hundred patients, about 43 with Graves' ophthalmopathy and fewer than 65 with stable Graves' hyperthyroidism, was used to find distinguishing TCR V-J signatures. Prospective prediction of ophthalmopathy was tested in an independent validation cohort of 18 to 20 hyperthyroidism patients and 17 patients who later progressed to ophthalmopathy. The approximately 100 discovery patients were divided at random into training and test sets in a 7:3 ratio. Thyroid tissue and blood T-cell repertoires from six Graves' hyperthyroidism patients were also compared in the study. Following sampling, methimazole starting at 30 mg daily was given to hyperthyroidism patients, and high-dose intravenous methylprednisolone was given to ophthalmopathy patients. Libraries were constructed in a second round of multiplex PCR, after which size selection and purification were performed. The libraries were sequenced on an Illumina HiSeq2000 using paired-end 100 bp reads. SOAPnuke was used to process the raw data, removing reads that contained adapters or uncalled bases, had a mean Phred below 15, or lacked an exact match to the constant primer or identifier. High-quality paired reads were merged using COPE v1.2.5, and each unique nucleotide sequence was defined as a clonotype. MiTCR v1.1 was used to align the clonotypes against IMGT TRBV, TRBD and TRBJ reference segments. Only V-J combinations with frequency above 0.0001, covering 99% to 99.2% of repertoires, were analysed. A TCS score was defined as the ratio of F50 (clonal expansion) to E x V (chaos), with BLOSUM62-based TCRdist applied between CDR3 peptides within each V-J. Welch's t-statistics and random forest reduced 450 to 600 V-J features to 10 to 15, which were used in a naive Bayes classifier (R e1071). No statistical method was used to set the sample size in advance, and investigators knew the group allocation. The paper reports TCR Vbeta CDR3 sequencing of some 140 peripheral blood samples: 40 to 45 ophthalmopathy, roughly 74 hyperthyroidism and approximately 17 progressor patients.

The sequence is built from TRBV7-2 and TRBJ2-2, with TRBD1 matching 7 junction bases. The source of this sequence is a man in his forties with Graves disease. Donor details come from another sample of the same person, matched by shared clones. Sequencing was performed on peripheral blood mononuclear cells (PBMCs), taken at new diagnosis, from a patient treated with antithyroid drugs. The DNA reads as follows: TGTGCCAGCAGCCGCCGGGACAGAGCGAACACCGGGGAGCTGTTTTTT. Translated, this gives CASSRRDRANTGELFF.